Described below is a single T cell receptor beta chain sequence and its context. Its antigen is undetermined. The data stem from a study of Siglec-9 on CD8 T cells in melanoma. The CDR3 sequence is 17 residues long. Trimming cost V 1 base and J 0 bases, with 12 bases left between them. The germline V gene encodes CDR1 LNHNV and CDR2 YYDKDF (reference sequence). Whole-study results and caveats: An effector memory CD8+ T-cell subset seemingly accumulating in melanoma was reportedly marked and regulated by Siglec-9.

The data were produced by immunoSEQ multiplex PCR, yet TCRdb's version contains in-frame clones alone and is incomplete. The sample includes around 35,000 clones, approximately 84% of them seen just once. The specimen was Siglec-9- CD8+ T cells sorted from blood. This receptor was obtained from a human donor in good health. The rearrangement uses TRBV15 and TRBJ1-4; unclear D gene. CDR3 loop: CATSRAGLSSTNEKLFF. CDR3 nucleotide sequence: TGTGCCACCAGCAGAGCCGGGCTCTCTTCAACTAATGAAAAACTGTTTTTT.